The rows below give T cell receptor beta chains drawn from one sample of a study of T cell responses to AZD1222 COVID-19 vaccine. Only in-frame clones appear in the TCRdb table, and some are missing; sequencing was by immunoSEQ multiplex PCR. Of about 120,000 clones listed, about 90% are singletons. Sequenced here: peripheral blood, sampled on day 0 of AZD1222 vaccination. All receptors derive from an adult in good health. CDR3s include the opening cysteine and the closing phenylalanine or tryptophan. Fields, in order: J gene, D gene, clone size, V gene, CDR3 protein, CDR3 DNA. D genes are given only for firm matches. The size field is filled for only some rows; it gives once, few, many or a size class.

j_call: TRBJ2-7
d_call: TRBD1
clone_size: -
v_call: TRBV4-2
cdr3_aa: CASSPRTGGYEQYF
cdr3_nt: TGTGCCAGCAGCCCCAGGACAGGGGGCTACGAGCAGTACTTC

j_call: TRBJ1-1
d_call: -
clone_size: once
v_call: TRBV11-2
cdr3_aa: CATRDGNTEAFF
cdr3_nt: TGTGCCACCCGGGACGGAAACACTGAAGCTTTCTTT

j_call: TRBJ1-1
d_call: -
clone_size: few
v_call: TRBV5-1
cdr3_aa: CASSPRTAEREAFF
cdr3_nt: TGCGCCAGCAGCCCTCGGACGGCGGAAAGGGAGGCTTTCTTT

j_call: TRBJ1-2
d_call: -
clone_size: -
v_call: TRBV6-2/TRBV6-3
cdr3_aa: CASSFRGYGYTF
cdr3_nt: TGTGCCAGCAGTTTTCGGGGCTATGGCTACACCTTC

j_call: TRBJ2-7
d_call: TRBD2
clone_size: -
v_call: TRBV2
cdr3_aa: CASRAGLAAYEQYF
cdr3_nt: TGTGCCAGCAGAGCGGGACTAGCGGCTTACGAGCAGTACTTC

j_call: TRBJ1-1
d_call: -
clone_size: once
v_call: TRBV5-4
cdr3_aa: CASSLWQVNTEAFF
cdr3_nt: TGTGCCAGCAGCTTATGGCAGGTGAACACTGAAGCTTTCTTT

j_call: TRBJ1-3
d_call: -
clone_size: -
v_call: TRBV5-6
cdr3_aa: CASNLQGTGNTIYF
cdr3_nt: TGTGCCAGCAACCTACAGGGAACTGGAAACACCATATATTTT

j_call: TRBJ1-1
d_call: -
clone_size: -
v_call: TRBV5-5
cdr3_aa: CASSSWGHGVNTEAFF
cdr3_nt: TGTGCCAGCAGCTCCTGGGGTCATGGGGTGAACACTGAAGCTTTCTTT

j_call: TRBJ1-1
d_call: -
clone_size: -
v_call: TRBV7-2
cdr3_aa: CASSPKLEAFF
cdr3_nt: TGTGCCAGCAGCCCTAAGCTTGAAGCTTTCTTT

j_call: TRBJ2-7
d_call: -
clone_size: -
v_call: TRBV11-3
cdr3_aa: CASSSGGGTTEQYF
cdr3_nt: TGTGCCAGCAGCTCCGGAGGCGGGACAACCGAGCAGTACTTC

j_call: TRBJ1-6
d_call: -
clone_size: -
v_call: TRBV28
cdr3_aa: CASHDTINSPLHF
cdr3_nt: TGTGCCAGCCATGACACGATTAATTCACCCCTCCACTTT

j_call: TRBJ1-2
d_call: -
clone_size: -
v_call: TRBV27
cdr3_aa: CASTRGEGYGYTF
cdr3_nt: TGTGCCAGCACCCGGGGGGAGGGATATGGCTACACCTTC

j_call: TRBJ2-1
d_call: -
clone_size: -
v_call: TRBV3-1/TRBV3-2
cdr3_aa: CASSSLGGQFNEQFF
cdr3_nt: TGTGCCAGCAGCTCCCTCGGGGGCCAGTTCAATGAGCAGTTCTTC

j_call: TRBJ2-2
d_call: -
clone_size: -
v_call: TRBV2
cdr3_aa: CASSVYDAGQDYTGELFF
cdr3_nt: TGTGCCAGCAGTGTCTATGATGCGGGACAAGACTACACCGGGGAGCTGTTTTTT

j_call: TRBJ1-1
d_call: -
clone_size: -
v_call: TRBV29-1
cdr3_aa: CSVAEYGRDMNTEAFF
cdr3_nt: TGCAGCGTTGCCGAATACGGAAGGGACATGAACACTGAAGCTTTCTTT

j_call: TRBJ1-5
d_call: -
clone_size: few
v_call: TRBV27
cdr3_aa: CASSTDRNYQPQHF
cdr3_nt: TGTGCCAGCAGCACTGACAGAAACTATCAGCCCCAGCATTTT

j_call: TRBJ2-3
d_call: TRBD2
clone_size: once
v_call: TRBV11-2
cdr3_aa: CASSLRREGIRDTQYF
cdr3_nt: TGTGCCAGCAGCTTAAGGCGGGAGGGCATTAGAGATACGCAGTATTTT

j_call: TRBJ1-1
d_call: -
clone_size: -
v_call: TRBV28
cdr3_aa: CASRSDVEVNTEAFF
cdr3_nt: TGTGCCAGCAGGTCCGATGTTGAGGTGAACACTGAAGCTTTCTTT